The next 15 T cell receptor beta chains were all read from a single sample in a study of blood T cell repertoires in COVID-19. The protocol was immunoSEQ multiplex PCR, while the TCRdb copy is restricted to in-frame clones and leaves out a portion. The table has under 250,000 clones, 83% seen once. The specimen was peripheral blood. The source is a human donor in a cohort sampled during active COVID-19.

This clone was observed a few times. This sequence joins TRBV28 and TRBJ1-6; possible D gene TRBD1, 6 bases. CDR1 is MDHEN, CDR2 SYDVKM, per germline. This CDR3 contains 12 residues. V lost 8 bases to trimming and J lost 8 bases, with 10 bases between them. CDR3 sequence (DNA): TGTGCCAGCCATCAGGGGTATTCACCCCTCCACTTT. Translating it yields CASHQGYSPLHF.

V usage is TRBV5-5 and J usage is TRBJ2-5; 9 bases agree with TRBD2. CDR1 SGHKS and CDR2 YYEKEE come from the germline V gene (reference sequence). The CDR3 has 14 amino acids. The junction had 7 bases not matched to a gene; V was cut back by 5 bases and J by 5 bases. This chain's CDR3 is CASSTGTSRETQYF. CDR3 nucleotide sequence: TGTGCCAGCAGTACCGGGACTAGCAGGGAGACCCAGTACTTC.

This chain links TRBV7-3 with TRBJ2-1; 10 bases agree with TRBD2. Germline CDR1 is SGHTA and CDR2 is FQGTGA. The CDR3 consists of 15 residues. The J segment lost 6 bases and the V segment lost 5 bases, leaving 7 bases of the junction unmatched. CDR3 sequence (DNA): TGTGCCAGCAGCGCAAAGGCTAGCGGGGGCAATGAGCAGTTCTTC. It yields the protein CASSAKASGGNEQFF.

V gene TRBV19 combines with J gene TRBJ2-1, with 9 bases aligning to TRBD1. Germline V gives CDR1 LNHDA, CDR2 SQIVND (reference sequence). V shed 0 bases and J 15 bases; nucleotides not matched to a gene: 6. This CDR3 is built from 13 residues. Written as DNA, the CDR3 is TGTGCCAGTAGTATAGATCTCGGGACAGGGTCGTTCTTC. This codes for CASSIDLGTGSFF.

This chain uses TRBV11-3 with TRBJ2-5, with a tentative D call TRBD1 (6 bases). This CDR3 region has 14 residues. V lost 4 bases to trimming and J lost 0 bases, with 9 bases between them. Germline assignment: CDR1 SGHNT and CDR2 YENEEA. The DNA for the CDR3 is TGTGCCAGCAGCTCCGGGACATACCAAGAGACCCAGTACTTC. Translated, it gives CASSSGTYQETQYF.

The chain uses TRBV24-1 and TRBJ2-2; 8 nucleotides line up with TRBD1. The CDR3 sequence is 16 residues long. The germline gives CDR1 KGHDR, CDR2 SFDVKD. Unmatched junction bases numbered 4, after V lost 5 bases and J lost 0 bases. The CDR3: CATSALTGANTGELFF. The DNA of the CDR3 is TGTGCCACCAGTGCCCTGACAGGGGCGAACACCGGGGAGCTGTTTTTT.

The rearrangement uses TRBV18 and TRBJ1-5; D is unresolved. V gave up 4 bases and J gave up 1 base, with 17 bases separating them. Germline V gives CDR1 KGHSH, CDR2 LQKENI. This CDR3 has 17 amino acids. The CDR3 sequence is CASSLNSGEASNQPQHF. CDR3 sequence (DNA): TGTGCCAGCTCACTTAATTCCGGGGAGGCAAGCAATCAGCCCCAGCATTTT.

The CDR3 nucleotides are TGCAGTGGTCGACAGTCCGTTGGAGCTTTCTTT. Translating it yields CSGRQSVGAFF. The gene calls are TRBV20-1 and TRBJ1-1; a possible D gene is TRBD1 (5 bases). The V gene lost 7 bases and the J gene lost 10 bases, with 16 bases spanning the gap. CDR1 DFQATT and CDR2 SNEGSKA come from the germline V gene (reference sequence). The CDR3 is 11 residues long.

The rearrangement uses TRBV18 and TRBJ2-2; D perhaps matches TRBD1 (6 bases). V gave up 0 bases and J gave up 3 bases, with 11 bases separating them. The germline CDR1 and CDR2 sequences are KGHSH and LQKENI. The CDR3 consists of 16 residues. CDR3 sequence (DNA): TGTGCCAGCTCACCACCGAACAAGGGGGACACCGGGGAGCTGTTTTTT. Its protein is CASSPPNKGDTGELFF.

The V gene is TRBV18, the J gene TRBJ2-1, with 7 positions matching TRBD1. Germline V CDR1 and CDR2: KGHSH, LQKENI. This CDR3 spans 13 amino acids. V was clipped by 5 bases and J by 7 bases; unmatched bases: 5. CDR3: CASSEDRANEQFF. The CDR3 DNA is TGTGCCAGCTCAGAAGACAGGGCTAATGAGCAGTTCTTC.

The chain joins TRBV3-1 (or the pseudogene TRBV3-2) to TRBJ2-2, with D possibly TRBD2 on 6 matching bases. CDR1 is LGHDT and CDR2 is YNNKEL in the germline V gene (reference sequence). The CDR3 covers 14 residues. V was trimmed by 7 bases and J by 6 bases, leaving 15 bases between them. Here the CDR3 reads CASTTTSSAGELFF. CDR3 DNA sequence: TGTGCCAGCACGACAACTAGCTCGGCCGGGGAGCTGTTTTTT.

V gene TRBV27 combines with J gene TRBJ1-6; D unclear. The V and J ends lost 6 bases and 0 bases respectively, with 15 bases between them. The CDR3 loop spans 17 amino acids. Germline-derived CDR1 and CDR2 are MNHEY and SMNVEV (reference sequence). The CDR3 loop reads CASSLRELSSYNSPLHF. In DNA form, the CDR3 reads TGTGCCAGCAGCTTGCGAGAGCTAAGCTCCTATAATTCACCCCTCCACTTT.

This clone was observed a few times. The rearrangement uses TRBV5-1 and TRBJ2-1; 12 bases align to TRBD1. The length of the CDR3 is 15 residues. Germline V lookup: CDR1 SGHRS, CDR2 YFSETQ. Germline trimming cut 3 bases from V and 6 bases from J; bases unmatched to any gene: 4. The CDR3 DNA is TGCGCCAGCAGCTGGGGACAGGGGGCCTTCAATGAGCAGTTCTTC. It encodes CASSWGQGAFNEQFF.

The genes are TRBV5-6 and TRBJ2-5; tentatively, D is TRBD1 (6 bases). V gave up 4 bases and J gave up 5 bases, with 18 bases separating them. Germline V gene data show CDR1 as SGHDT and CDR2 as YYEEEE. The CDR3 contains 15 residues. This CDR3 reads CASSPYRDPGETQYF. In DNA form, the CDR3 reads TGTGCCAGCAGCCCCTACAGGGATCCGGGGGAGACCCAGTACTTC.

The genes are TRBV7-9 and TRBJ2-5, with TRBD2 identical over 10 bases. CDR1 and CDR2 (germline): SEHNR, FQNEAQ (reference sequence). The CDR3 is 15 amino acids. After removal of 8 bases from V and 1 base from J, the junction contained 7 bases not matched to a gene. CDR3 region: CASGRAGGPQETQYF. Written as DNA, the CDR3 is TGTGCCAGCGGCCGAGCGGGAGGGCCCCAAGAGACCCAGTACTTC.